The 15 T cell receptor beta chains below were found in one sample sequenced in a study of cytomegalovirus exposure and HLA in healthy donors (dated by TCRdb to the late 2010s). The method was the immunoSEQ multiplex PCR assay. The multiplex PCR relied on a mix of 60 forward primers for TCR Vbeta segments and 13 reverse primers for TCR Jbeta segments. TCRdb retrieved this table from immuneACCESS and kept in-frame rearrangements only. Not all clones are present; in checked studies, unresolved V genes account for under half, and no reason is known for the remainder. This sample's records show just over 20,000 clones. Of the sample, around a fifth is held by the ten largest clones. The sequenced material came from PBMCs. These receptors came from a man aged 60 to 75 in good health and CMV-seropositive.

This rearrangement joins TRBV4-1 to TRBJ2-5; D possibly corresponds to TRBD2 (5 bases). Germline assignment: CDR1 MGHRA and CDR2 YSYEKL. This CDR3 spans 14 amino acids. The V end lost 4 bases, the J end lost 5 bases, and 14 bases lay between the germline ends. In nucleotides, the CDR3 is TGCGCCAGCAGCCGACGAGCGGCCGACGAGACCCAGTACTTC. This gives the protein CASSRRAADETQYF.

This chain links TRBV10-3 with TRBJ2-5; TRBD2 might be the D (5 bases). CDR3 length: 14 residues. Trimming shortened V by 9 bases and J by 3 bases, and 17 bases separated the two germline ends. From germline, CDR1 is ENHRY and CDR2 SYGVKD. As DNA, the CDR3 is TGTGCCATTGGTGGAGGAGGACGGGAAGAGACCCAGTACTTC. Translated, it gives CAIGGGGREETQYF.

The genes are TRBV5-1 and TRBJ1-1, with 8 bases identical to TRBD1. The V gene end was trimmed by 3 bases and the J gene end by 5 bases; junction bases not matched to a gene: 9. The CDR3 loop spans 15 amino acids. Germline-derived CDR1 and CDR2 are SGHRS and YFSETQ. CDR3 in DNA: TGCGCCAGCAGCTCAGGAGGGACAGGTGGAACTGAAGCTTTCTTT. Its protein product is CASSSGGTGGTEAFF.

Judged by frequency, this clone is medium-sized (0.01 to 0.1%). V gene TRBV19 combines with J gene TRBJ1-5, with D hard to call. The CDR3 is made up of 13 amino acids. From germline, CDR1 is LNHDA and CDR2 SQIVND (reference sequence). Trimming stripped 1 base from V and 5 bases from J, with 6 bases between. The CDR3 loop is CASSIGTDQPQHF. CDR3 nucleotides: TGTGCCAGTAGTATAGGGACTGATCAGCCCCAGCATTTT.

This chain links TRBV4-1 with TRBJ1-2, with D possibly TRBD1 on 6 matching bases. CDR3 length equals 13 residues. Trimming left V 4 bases short and J 8 bases short, with 14 bases between. Germline values: CDR1 MGHRA, CDR2 YSYEKL. CDR3 DNA: TGCGCCAGCAGCCTTGAAGGACAGAGGGGCTACACCTTC. Its translation: CASSLEGQRGYTF.

CDR3 bases: TGCGCCAGCAGCCCGACAGGGGGCGAAGAGACCCAGTACTTC. Amino acid sequence: CASSPTGGEETQYF. The chain has TRBV5-1 and TRBJ2-5; 10 nucleotides match TRBD1. Germline assignment: CDR1 SGHRS and CDR2 YFSETQ. This CDR3 region has 14 residues. V shed 4 bases, J shed 3 bases, and the junction held 3 bases outside the gene matches.

V usage is TRBV29-1 and J usage is TRBJ2-5; D is undetermined. The V gene lost 4 bases and the J gene lost 1 base, with 7 bases spanning the gap. This CDR3 has 12 residues. Germline CDR1 and CDR2: SQVTM and ANQGSEA. The chain's CDR3 is CSVVGIQETQYF. CDR3 coding DNA: TGCAGCGTTGTTGGCATCCAAGAGACCCAGTACTTC.

This sequence joins TRBV30 and TRBJ2-1, with D perhaps TRBD1 (5 bases). Germline V gene sequence: CDR1 GTSNPN, CDR2 SVGIG (reference sequence). Trimming cost V 0 bases and J 6 bases, with 9 bases left between them. CDR3 size: 13 residues. The CDR3 DNA reads as TGTGCCTGGAGTGTAGAAGACAGCAATGAGCAGTTCTTC. As protein: CAWSVEDSNEQFF. Together with reference TRBV30 and TRBJ2-1, the CDR3 gives the full variable domain: SQTIHQWPATLVQPVGSPLSLECTVEGTSNPNLYWYRQAAGRGLQLLFYSVGIGQISSEVPQNLSASRPQDRQFILSSKKLLLSDSGFYLCAWSVEDSNEQFFGPGTRLTVL.

The chain employs TRBV6-4 and TRBJ1-1; 7 positions match TRBD1. Trimming took 2 bases from V and 5 from J; bases not matched to a gene: 14. CDR1 is MRHNA and CDR2 is SNTAGT in the germline V gene. The CDR3 contains 17 residues. The CDR3 sequence: CASSDRPLGQAGTEAFF. In DNA form, the CDR3 reads TGTGCCAGCAGTGACCGTCCCCTAGGACAGGCGGGAACTGAAGCTTTCTTT.

The V call is TRBV27, the J call TRBJ2-7, with D possibly TRBD1 on 6 matching bases. V lost 2 bases and J lost 3, with 14 bases in between. The CDR3 contains 15 residues. Germline lookup yields CDR1 MNHEY and CDR2 SMNVEV (reference sequence). The CDR3 loop reads CASSLTGNPFYEQYF. CDR3 nucleotides: TGTGCCAGCAGTTTAACAGGGAACCCTTTCTACGAGCAGTACTTC.

The chain employs TRBV6-1 and TRBJ1-5; D is undetermined. Germline-derived CDR1 and CDR2 are MNHNS and SASEGT. The V gene lost 0 bases and the J gene lost 9 bases, with 9 bases spanning the gap. CDR3 size: 13 residues. This CDR3 is CASSEATDRPQHF. The CDR3 coding sequence is TGTGCCAGCAGTGAAGCAACAGACCGGCCCCAGCATTTT.

The V call is TRBV18, the J call TRBJ2-7, with a tentative D call TRBD2 (5 bases). The CDR3 has 14 residues. V dropped 0 bases and J dropped 3 bases, with 9 bases sitting between them. Germline assignment: CDR1 KGHSH and CDR2 LQKENI. Here the CDR3 DNA reads TGTGCCAGCTCACCACCGGGAGTCCTCTACGAGCAGTACTTC. It encodes CASSPPGVLYEQYF.

The chain combines TRBV30 with TRBJ2-7; TRBD2 aligns across 11 bases. Germline V gives CDR1 GTSNPN, CDR2 SVGIG (reference sequence). Trimming took 0 bases from V and 2 from J; bases not matched to a gene: 3. This CDR3 is 15 amino acids long. The CDR3 is CAWSVGLAETYEQYF. The CDR3 DNA sequence: TGTGCCTGGAGTGTGGGACTAGCGGAGACCTACGAGCAGTACTTC.

This clone is called medium-sized (0.01 to 0.1%) based on its frequency. The rearrangement joins TRBV29-1 to TRBJ2-1, with 10 positions matching TRBD2. V shed 7 bases and J 5 bases; nucleotides not matched to a gene: 5. CDR1 is SQVTM, CDR2 ANQGSEA, per germline. The CDR3 length is 13 residues. DNA for the CDR3: TGCAGCGCCGCTAGCGGGAGAGACAATGAGCAGTTCTTC. Protein: CSAASGRDNEQFF.

The V and J genes are TRBV7-6 and TRBJ1-5, with 8 bases fitting TRBD1. Trimming removed 6 bases from V and 0 bases from J; junction bases left unmatched: 4. This CDR3 has 15 residues. Germline values: CDR1 SGHVS, CDR2 FNYEAQ. The CDR3: CASSRTGNSNQPQHF. CDR3 DNA sequence: TGTGCCAGCAGTCGGACAGGGAATAGCAATCAGCCCCAGCATTTT.